Listed here are 28 T cell receptor beta chains from one sample, sequenced in a study of blood T cells in healthy people across ages. Then a second PCR, running roughly 7 to 11 cycles, was carried out with a sample-barcoded 5' primer and a J-beta primer mix. Each CDR3 protein gets one entry after TCRdb re-called the 5' RACE reads with MiXCR. Among 1.5 million to 2 million distinct CDR3 sequences listed, approximately 50% were seen once. Specimen: blood. These receptors came from a woman aged 40 to 50 in good health.

For this clonotype: One end of the junction does not line up with germline, which may come from a read error. This chain joins TRBV7-7 and TRBJ2-3; D might be TRBD1 (5 bases). The CDR3 has 15 amino acids. Germline V gives CDR1 SSHAT, CDR2 FNYEAQ (reference sequence). The chain's CDR3 is CASSLGKGSTDTQYF. The DNA of the CDR3 is TGTGCTAGCAGCTTGGGGAAGGGGAGCACAGATACGCAGTATTTT.

This chain joins TRBV20-1 and TRBJ2-3; 11 bases line up with TRBD2. CDR1 is DFQATT and CDR2 is SNEGSKA in the germline V gene (reference sequence). Trimming cost V 5 bases and J 0 bases; bases outside gene matches: 10. This CDR3 has 17 residues. The CDR3 loop reads CSAAGLAATSSTDTQYF. The CDR3 nucleotides read TGCAGTGCTGCGGGACTAGCGGCTACCTCTAGCACAGATACGCAGTATTTT.

The V and J genes are TRBV21-1 and TRBJ2-7; the table names TRBD1, a call not compared with the DNA. The DNA end is more similar to TRBJ2-5, so the J call may be wrong. TRBV21-1 has pseudogene status. CDR3 length equals 15 residues. In DNA form, the CDR3 reads TGTGCCAGCAGAACTTCTCGAGGACAGCAAGAGACCCAGTACTTC. This encodes CASRTSRGQQETQYF.

The rearrangement joins TRBV3-1 to TRBJ2-7; 10 bases agree with TRBD2. The germline V gene has CDR1 LGHDT and CDR2 YNNKEL (reference sequence). With V trimmed by 0 bases and J by 7 bases, 9 bases remained unmatched. The CDR3 spans 16 residues. CDR3: CASSQDRTSGYNEQYF. Written as DNA, the CDR3 is TGTGCCAGCAGCCAAGACAGGACTAGCGGCTACAATGAGCAGTACTTC.

The chain employs TRBV18 and TRBJ2-6, with 7 bases that match TRBD1. CDR3 length equals 19 residues. Germline CDR1 is KGHSH and CDR2 is LQKENI. The ends lost 0 bases at V and 0 bases at J; junction bases unmatched: 8. The CDR3: CASSPPNRGPSSGANVLTF. CDR3 nucleotide sequence: TGTGCCAGCTCACCACCAAACAGGGGCCCTAGCTCTGGGGCCAACGTCCTGACTTTC.

The rearrangement uses TRBV7-8 and TRBJ1-6; 9 nucleotides line up with TRBD1. V gave up 1 base and J gave up 9 bases; unmatched junction bases: 19. The germline V gene has CDR1 SGHVS and CDR2 FQNEAQ. The CDR3 is made up of 20 amino acids. For the CDR3, the DNA is TGTGCCAGCAGCTTAGGGGGCACAGGGGGCCGCCCGGCAGTAGGTTCACCCCTCCACTTT. Amino acid sequence: CASSLGGTGGRPAVGSPLHF. The full variable domain, completed using reference TRBV7-8 and TRBJ1-6, is GAGVSQSPRYKVAKRGQDVALRCDPISGHVSLFWYQQALGQGPEFLTYFQNEAQLDKSGLPSDRFFAERPEGSVSTLKIQRTQQEDSAVYLCASSLGGTGGRPAVGSPLHFGNGTRLTVT.

There are a few counts of this clonotype. The chain uses TRBV20-1 and TRBJ2-3, with 13 bases identical to TRBD2. The germline CDR1 and CDR2 sequences are DFQATT and SNEGSKA (reference sequence). After removal of 3 bases from V and 6 bases from J, the junction contained 12 bases not matched to a gene. The CDR3 has 17 residues. The DNA of the CDR3 is TGCAGTGCTAGGACTAGCGGGGGGAGGAGGGGTGGGGATACGCAGTATTTT. It codes for CSARTSGGRRGGDTQYF.

The chain employs TRBV20-1 and TRBJ2-7; no clear D. The J call is doubtful: the DNA matches TRBJ2-5 better. The germline V gene has CDR1 DFQATT and CDR2 SNEGSKA (reference sequence). The CDR3 is made up of 12 amino acids. The CDR3 nucleotides are TGCAGTGCTAGGAGTGACCTAGAGACCCAGTACTTC. It encodes CSARSDLETQYF.

This clonotype was seen ten or more times. The chain recombines TRBV2 with TRBJ2-5, with 8 bases lining up with TRBD2. V was clipped by 6 bases and J by 5 bases; unmatched bases: 2. The CDR3 sequence is 12 residues long. Per germline, CDR1 SNHLY and CDR2 FYNNEI. CDR3 nucleotide sequence: TGTGCCAGCAGAGTAGCGGGGGAGACCCAGTACTTC. It codes for CASRVAGETQYF.

On this clonotype: Germline and junction disagree at one end, which may indicate a read error. This rearrangement joins TRBV7-2 to TRBJ2-1; D might be TRBD2 (6 bases). CDR1 SGHTA and CDR2 FQGNSA come from the germline V gene. The CDR3 is made up of 12 amino acids. The CDR3 loop reads CVSSRLGLEQFF. The CDR3 DNA sequence: TGTGTCAGCAGCCGCCTCGGACTAGAGCAGTTCTTC.

The J gene is TRBJ2-5, the V gene TRBV20-1, with 10 bases identical to TRBD2. Trimming took 7 bases from V and 1 from J; bases not matched to a gene: 3. There are 13 residues in the CDR3. CDR1 and CDR2 (germline): DFQATT, SNEGSKA (reference sequence). The CDR3 protein is CSGTSGSQETQYF. In DNA form, the CDR3 reads TGCAGTGGGACTAGCGGTTCCCAAGAGACCCAGTACTTC.

This sequence joins TRBV7-2 and TRBJ2-7; 9 positions match TRBD1. Germline loops: CDR1 SGHTA, CDR2 FQGNSA. The length of the CDR3 is 17 residues. V gave up 6 bases and J gave up 5 bases; unmatched junction bases: 17. The CDR3 region has the DNA TGTGCCAGCAGACAGACGAGAGAGGGGACAGGGTTACACGAGCAGTACTTC. Translating gives CASRQTREGTGLHEQYF. The variable domain in full, with the rest retrieved from reference TRBV7-2 and TRBJ2-7, is GAGVSQSPSNKVTEKGKDVELRCDPISGHTALYWYRQSLGQGLEFLIYFQGNSAPDKSGLPSDRFSAERTGGSVSTLTIQRTQQEDSAVYLCASRQTREGTGLHEQYFGPGTRLTVT.

Notes on this clonotype: An end of the junction does not agree with germline; a read error may underlie this. In nucleotides, the CDR3 is TGTGCCAGCAGCTTAGGGGGTACCTACACTGAGCAGTTCTTC. Its protein product is CASSLGGTYTEQFF. J is TRBJ2-1 and V is TRBV7-9; D unclear. This CDR3 is built from 14 residues. Germline V gives CDR1 SEHNR, CDR2 FQNEAQ (reference sequence).

This clonotype has just one count. This chain connects TRBV20-1 to TRBJ2-7; D perhaps matches TRBD2 (6 bases). The CDR3 totals 13 residues. Germline V gene sequence: CDR1 DFQATT, CDR2 SNEGSKA (reference sequence). V lost 1 base to trimming and J lost 4 bases, with 11 bases between them. This chain's CDR3 is CSARGGVQYEQYF. DNA for the CDR3: TGCAGTGCTAGAGGGGGGGTACAGTACGAGCAGTACTTC.

In DNA form, the CDR3 reads TGCAGCGTGGCGGACAGGGGGGACACAGATACGCAGTATTTT. It is translated as CSVADRGDTDTQYF. The rearrangement joins TRBV29-1 to TRBJ2-3, with TRBD1 matching over 10 bases. Germline CDR1 SQVTM, CDR2 ANQGSEA. The CDR3 is 14 residues long. Trimming removed 6 bases from V and 2 bases from J; junction bases left unmatched: 5.

V is TRBV20-1 and J is TRBJ2-3; the D gene is possibly TRBD1 (5 bases). Deletions cut 2 bases from V and 2 bases from J, with 11 bases between. The CDR3 runs 14 residues. The V gene's germline CDR1 is DFQATT and CDR2 SNEGSKA (reference sequence). The CDR3 DNA reads as TGCAGTGCTAGACTGACAGAAGCCACAGATACGCAGTATTTT. Translation: CSARLTEATDTQYF.

CDR3 sequence: CASRVAGPRRAQYF. For the CDR3, the DNA is TGTGCCAGCAGGGTAGCGGGGCCCCGCCGGGCGCAGTATTTT. The chain carries TRBV12-3 or TRBV12-4 and TRBJ2-3, with 8 bases identical to TRBD2. This CDR3 is built from 14 residues. After removal of 6 bases from V and 10 bases from J, the junction contained 12 bases not matched to a gene.

In its sample, this clonotype was seen a few times. This chain joins TRBV13 and TRBJ2-6; TRBD1 is a possible D gene (5 bases). Trimming left V 3 bases short and J 3 bases short, with 6 bases between. This CDR3 is 14 amino acids long. Germline V gene data show CDR1 as PRHDT and CDR2 as FYEKMQ (reference sequence). CDR3 amino acids: CASSLGRGANVLTF. The CDR3, as DNA: TGTGCCAGCAGCTTGGGGCGTGGGGCCAACGTCCTGACTTTC.

This clonotype was detected only a few times. V gene TRBV5-6 combines with J gene TRBJ2-5; TRBD2 aligns across 7 bases. This CDR3 is built from 15 residues. Trimming cost V 9 bases and J 2 bases; bases outside gene matches: 13. CDR1 is SGHDT, CDR2 YYEEEE, per germline. The CDR3 sequence is CATNQGLRIQETQYF. The CDR3 DNA is TGTGCCACGAACCAGGGACTACGCATACAAGAGACCCAGTACTTC.

The chain uses TRBV5-1 and TRBJ2-1; maybe TRBD2 (5 bases). V was clipped by 0 bases and J by 0 bases, with 10 bases between them. Germline V gives CDR1 SGHRS, CDR2 YFSETQ. The CDR3 loop spans 16 amino acids. The CDR3 nucleotides read TGCGCCAGCAGCTTGGCCATTGGACTCTCCTACAATGAGCAGTTCTTC. This sequence encodes CASSLAIGLSYNEQFF.

The V gene is TRBV6-2 or TRBV6-3, the J gene TRBJ1-5, with D unclear. Trimming took off 0 bases at V and 4 bases at J, with 16 bases between the two ends. This CDR3 region has 17 residues. CDR1 and CDR2 (germline): MNHEY, SVGEGT. The CDR3 region has the DNA TGTGCCAGCAGTTACTCTCTTCCAGGCCAACTAAATCAGCCCCAGCATTTT. Its protein product is CASSYSLPGQLNQPQHF.

The CDR3 region is CASSPRDRGFGQYF. Written as DNA, the CDR3 is TGTGCCAGCAGCCCTCGGGACAGGGGATTCGGGCAGTACTTC. This rearrangement joins TRBV6-2 or TRBV6-3 to TRBJ2-7; 10 bases fit TRBD1. V lost 6 bases to trimming and J lost 9 bases; unmatched junction nucleotides: 11. This CDR3 spans 14 amino acids. The germline V gene has CDR1 MNHEY and CDR2 SVGEGT.

This clonotype was seen a handful of times. The chain has TRBV20-1 and TRBJ2-5, with 7 bases fitting TRBD2. The CDR3 is 16 residues long. Germline CDR1 is DFQATT and CDR2 is SNEGSKA (reference sequence). With 2 bases clipped from V and 4 bases from J, the junction kept 13 bases outside the gene matches. The CDR3 nucleotides read TGCAGTGCTAGAAGTCCTTTAGGGACGGGAGGAGAGACCCAGTACTTC. Amino acids: CSARSPLGTGGETQYF.

J is TRBJ1-5 and V is TRBV28, with TRBD1 identical over 11 bases. Germline V gene sequence: CDR1 MDHEN, CDR2 SYDVKM. This CDR3 spans 15 amino acids. V was clipped by 6 bases and J by 6 bases; unmatched bases: 7. CDR3 region: CASSTTGQGVQPQHF. The DNA for the CDR3 is TGTGCCAGCAGCACAACGGGACAGGGGGTTCAGCCCCAGCATTTT.

V usage is TRBV29-1 and J usage is TRBJ2-3, with TRBD2 as a possible D gene (5 bases). The ends were cut back, 3 bases at V and 2 bases at J, with 9 bases in the middle. This CDR3 is 13 amino acids long. Germline V gives CDR1 SQVTM, CDR2 ANQGSEA. CDR3 loop: CSVEQRYTDTQYF. As DNA, the CDR3 is TGCAGCGTTGAGCAGCGGTACACAGATACGCAGTATTTT.

The rearrangement joins TRBV28 to TRBJ1-2, with TRBD1 identical over 9 bases. Germline lookup yields CDR1 MDHEN and CDR2 SYDVKM. The CDR3 sequence is 19 residues long. Trimming at V came to 1 base and at J to 3 bases, leaving 15 bases not matched to a gene. CDR3 bases: TGTGCCAGCAGTTTATCGAGTCCCGGGACAGGGCGGTCGGACTATGGCTACACCTTC. It yields the protein CASSLSSPGTGRSDYGYTF.

In its sample, this clonotype was seen a few times. V is TRBV12-3 or TRBV12-4 and J is TRBJ2-1; tentative D call: TRBD1 (5 bases). Trimming stripped 6 bases from V and 6 bases from J, with 15 bases between. The CDR3 consists of 14 residues. For the CDR3, the DNA is TGTGCCAGCAGGACCCAAGACAGTTTCAATGAGCAGTTCTTC. The encoded protein is CASRTQDSFNEQFF.

This clonotype showed up just a few times. A single base separates this from a much larger clone, so it may be a read error. The chain uses TRBV29-1 and TRBJ2-7; 8 bases fit TRBD2. Germline trimming cut 1 base from V and 7 bases from J; bases unmatched to any gene: 12. The CDR3 loop spans 15 amino acids. From germline, CDR1 is SQVTM and CDR2 ANQGSEA. In nucleotides, the CDR3 is TGCAGCGTTGAAGGTACGCGGGGGGACTCCAATGAGCAGTACTTC. Translated: CSVEGTRGDSNEQYF.